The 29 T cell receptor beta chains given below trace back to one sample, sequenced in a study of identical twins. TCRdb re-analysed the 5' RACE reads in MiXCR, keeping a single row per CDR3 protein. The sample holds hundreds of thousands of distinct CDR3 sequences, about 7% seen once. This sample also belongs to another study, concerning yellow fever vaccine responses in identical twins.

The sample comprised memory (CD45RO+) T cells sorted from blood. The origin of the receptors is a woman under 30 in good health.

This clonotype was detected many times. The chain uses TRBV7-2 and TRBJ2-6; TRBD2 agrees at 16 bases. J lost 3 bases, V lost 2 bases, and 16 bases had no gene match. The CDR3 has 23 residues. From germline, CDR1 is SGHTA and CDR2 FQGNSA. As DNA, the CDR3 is TGTGCCAGCAGCTTACGTGGACAACCCGGGACTAGCGGGAGGGTACTTGGGGCCAACGTCCTGACTTTC. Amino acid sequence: CASSLRGQPGTSGRVLGANVLTF.

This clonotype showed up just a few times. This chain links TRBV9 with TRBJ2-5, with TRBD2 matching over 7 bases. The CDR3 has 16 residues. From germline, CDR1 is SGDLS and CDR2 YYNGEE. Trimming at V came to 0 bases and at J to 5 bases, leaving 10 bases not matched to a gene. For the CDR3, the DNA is TGTGCCAGCAGCGTAGATTCTAGCGGCCCTCTCGAGACCCAGTACTTC. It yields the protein CASSVDSSGPLETQYF. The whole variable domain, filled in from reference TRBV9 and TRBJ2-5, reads DSGVTQTPKHLITATGQRVTLRCSPRSGDLSVYWYQQSLDQGLQFLIQYYNGEERAKGNILERFSAQQFPDLHSELNLSSLELGDSALYFCASSVDSSGPLETQYFGPGTRLLVL.

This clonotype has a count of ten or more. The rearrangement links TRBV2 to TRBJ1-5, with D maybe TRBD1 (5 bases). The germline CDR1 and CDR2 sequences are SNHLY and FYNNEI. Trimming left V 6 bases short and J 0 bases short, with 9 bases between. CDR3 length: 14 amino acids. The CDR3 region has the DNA TGTGCCAGCAGAGCAGGGACTAGCAATCAGCCCCAGCATTTT. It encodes CASRAGTSNQPQHF.

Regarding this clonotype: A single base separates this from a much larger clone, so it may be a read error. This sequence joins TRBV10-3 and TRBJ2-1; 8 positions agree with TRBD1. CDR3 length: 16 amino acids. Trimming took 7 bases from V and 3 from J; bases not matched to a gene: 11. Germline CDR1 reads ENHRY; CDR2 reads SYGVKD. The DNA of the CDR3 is TGTGCCATCACTCCCGTGACAGGGGTCATCTACAATGAGCAGTTCTTC. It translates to CAITPVTGVIYNEQFF.

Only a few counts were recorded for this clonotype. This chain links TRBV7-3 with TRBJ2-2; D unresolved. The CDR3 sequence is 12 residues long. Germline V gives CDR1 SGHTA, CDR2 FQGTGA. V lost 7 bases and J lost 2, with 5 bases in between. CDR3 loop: CASTINTGELFF. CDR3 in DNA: TGTGCCAGCACCATCAACACCGGGGAGCTGTTTTTT. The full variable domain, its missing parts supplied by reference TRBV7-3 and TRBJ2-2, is GAGVSQTPSNKVTEKGKYVELRCDPISGHTALYWYRQSLGQGPEFLIYFQGTGAADDSGLPNDRFFAVRPEGSVSTLKIQRTERGDSAVYLCASTINTGELFFGEGSRLTVL.

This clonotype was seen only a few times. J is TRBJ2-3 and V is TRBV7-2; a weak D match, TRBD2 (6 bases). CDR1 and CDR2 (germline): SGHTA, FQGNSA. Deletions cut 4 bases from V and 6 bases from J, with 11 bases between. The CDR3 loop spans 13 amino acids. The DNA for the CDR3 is TGTGCCAGCAGCTCGGGACTTTTGGATACGCAGTATTTT. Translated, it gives CASSSGLLDTQYF.

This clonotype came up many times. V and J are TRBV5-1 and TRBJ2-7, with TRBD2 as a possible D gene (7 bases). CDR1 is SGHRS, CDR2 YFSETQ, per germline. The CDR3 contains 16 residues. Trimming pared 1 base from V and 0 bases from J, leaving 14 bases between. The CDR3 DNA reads TGCGCCAGCAGCTTGCAGCGGGACAAGAACTCCTACGAGCAGTACTTC. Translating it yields CASSLQRDKNSYEQYF.

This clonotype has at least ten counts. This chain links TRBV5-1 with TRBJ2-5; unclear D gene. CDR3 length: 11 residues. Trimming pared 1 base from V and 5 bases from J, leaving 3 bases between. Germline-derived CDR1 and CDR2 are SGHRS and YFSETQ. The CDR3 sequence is CASSLTETQYF. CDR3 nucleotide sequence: TGCGCCAGCAGCTTGACTGAGACCCAGTACTTC.

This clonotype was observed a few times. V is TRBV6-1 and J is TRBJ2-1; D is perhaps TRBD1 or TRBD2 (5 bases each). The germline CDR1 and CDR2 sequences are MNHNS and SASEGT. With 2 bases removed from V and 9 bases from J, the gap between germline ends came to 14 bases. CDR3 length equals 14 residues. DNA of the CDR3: TGTGCCAGCAGTGAAAAAACTAGGGGCGGTGAGCAGTTCTTC. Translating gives CASSEKTRGGEQFF.

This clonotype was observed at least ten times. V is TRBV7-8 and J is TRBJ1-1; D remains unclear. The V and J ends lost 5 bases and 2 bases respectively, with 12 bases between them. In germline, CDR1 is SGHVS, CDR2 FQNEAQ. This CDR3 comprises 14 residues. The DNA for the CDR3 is TGTGCCAGCAGCCATGTATCGGAAAACACTGAAGCTTTCTTT. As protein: CASSHVSENTEAFF.

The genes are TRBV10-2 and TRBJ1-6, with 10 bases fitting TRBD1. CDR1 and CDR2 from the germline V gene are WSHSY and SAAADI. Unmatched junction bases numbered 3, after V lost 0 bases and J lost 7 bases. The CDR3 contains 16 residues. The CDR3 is CASSESGDRGNSPLHF. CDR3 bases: TGCGCCAGCAGTGAGTCTGGGGACAGGGGCAATTCACCCCTCCACTTT.

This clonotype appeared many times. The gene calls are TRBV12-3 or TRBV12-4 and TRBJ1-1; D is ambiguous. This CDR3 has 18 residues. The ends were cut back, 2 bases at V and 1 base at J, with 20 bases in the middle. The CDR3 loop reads CASSLYRTASTSNTEAFF. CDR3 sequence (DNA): TGTGCCAGCAGTTTATATCGGACGGCATCCACCTCGAACACTGAAGCTTTCTTT.

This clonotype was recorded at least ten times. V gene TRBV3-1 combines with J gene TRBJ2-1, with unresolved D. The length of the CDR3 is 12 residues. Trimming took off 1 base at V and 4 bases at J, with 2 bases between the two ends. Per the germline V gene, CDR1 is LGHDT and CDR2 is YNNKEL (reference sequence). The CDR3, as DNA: TGTGCCAGCAGCCAAGCGTACAATGAGCAGTTCTTC. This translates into CASSQAYNEQFF.

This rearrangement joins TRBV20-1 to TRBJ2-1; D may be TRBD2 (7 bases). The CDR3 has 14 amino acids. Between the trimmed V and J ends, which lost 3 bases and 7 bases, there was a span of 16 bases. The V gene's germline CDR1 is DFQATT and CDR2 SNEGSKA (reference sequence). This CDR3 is CSASLAGAINEQFF. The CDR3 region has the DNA TGCAGTGCTAGCTTGGCGGGGGCTATAAATGAGCAGTTCTTC.

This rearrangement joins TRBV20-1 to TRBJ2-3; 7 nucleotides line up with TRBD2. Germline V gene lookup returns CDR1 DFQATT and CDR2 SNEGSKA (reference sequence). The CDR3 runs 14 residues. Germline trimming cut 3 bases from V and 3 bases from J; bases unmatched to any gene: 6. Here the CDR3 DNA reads TGCAGTGCTAGCCCCTGGGGGGGAACAGATACGCAGTATTTT. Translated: CSASPWGGTDTQYF.

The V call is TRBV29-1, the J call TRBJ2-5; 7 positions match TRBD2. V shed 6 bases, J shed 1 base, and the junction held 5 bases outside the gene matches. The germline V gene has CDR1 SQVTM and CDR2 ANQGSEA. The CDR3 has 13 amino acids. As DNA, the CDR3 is TGCAGCGTCCTAGCGGTAGTCCAAGAGACCCAGTACTTC. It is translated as CSVLAVVQETQYF.

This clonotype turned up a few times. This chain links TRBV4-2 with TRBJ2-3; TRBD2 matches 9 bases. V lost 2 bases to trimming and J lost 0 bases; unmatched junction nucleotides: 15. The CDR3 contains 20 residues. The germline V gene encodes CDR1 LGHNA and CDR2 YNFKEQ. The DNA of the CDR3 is TGTGCCAGCAGCCAACTATCGAGCGGGGGGAAAGGAATTAGCACAGATACGCAGTATTTT. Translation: CASSQLSSGGKGISTDTQYF.

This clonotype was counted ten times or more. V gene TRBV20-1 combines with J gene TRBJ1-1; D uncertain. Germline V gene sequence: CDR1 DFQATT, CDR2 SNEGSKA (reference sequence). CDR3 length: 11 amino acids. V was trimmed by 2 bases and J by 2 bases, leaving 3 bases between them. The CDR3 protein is CSARPNTEAFF. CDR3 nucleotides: TGCAGTGCTAGACCTAACACTGAAGCTTTCTTT.

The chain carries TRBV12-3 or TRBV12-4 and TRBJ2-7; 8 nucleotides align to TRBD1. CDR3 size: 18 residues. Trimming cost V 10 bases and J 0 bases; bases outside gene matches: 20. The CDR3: CAICSPNSTGVSSYEQYV. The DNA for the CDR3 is TGTGCCATCTGTTCACCCAACTCGACAGGGGTGAGCTCCTACGAGCAGTACGTC.

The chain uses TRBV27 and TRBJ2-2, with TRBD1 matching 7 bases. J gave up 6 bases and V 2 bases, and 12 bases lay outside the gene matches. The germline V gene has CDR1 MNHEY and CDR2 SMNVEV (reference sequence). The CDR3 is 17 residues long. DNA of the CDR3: TGTGCCAGCAGTTTAGCACCGGGACAGACCCCCTCCGGGGAGCTGTTTTTT. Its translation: CASSLAPGQTPSGELFF.

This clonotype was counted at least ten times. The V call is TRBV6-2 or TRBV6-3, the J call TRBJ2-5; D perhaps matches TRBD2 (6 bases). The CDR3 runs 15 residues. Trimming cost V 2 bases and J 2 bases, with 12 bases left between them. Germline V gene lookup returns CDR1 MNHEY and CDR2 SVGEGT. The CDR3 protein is CASSYGGSKQETQYF. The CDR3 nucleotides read TGTGCCAGCAGTTACGGGGGGTCTAAACAAGAGACCCAGTACTTC.

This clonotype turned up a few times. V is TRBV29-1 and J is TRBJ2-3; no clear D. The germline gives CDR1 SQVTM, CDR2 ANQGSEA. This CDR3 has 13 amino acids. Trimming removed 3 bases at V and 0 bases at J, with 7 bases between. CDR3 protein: CSVEQDSTDTQYF. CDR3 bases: TGCAGCGTTGAGCAGGATAGCACAGATACGCAGTATTTT.

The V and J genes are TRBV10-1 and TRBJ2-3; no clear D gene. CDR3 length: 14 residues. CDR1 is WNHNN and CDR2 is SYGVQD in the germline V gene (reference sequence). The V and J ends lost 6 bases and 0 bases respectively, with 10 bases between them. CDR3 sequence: CASSLDYSTDTQYF. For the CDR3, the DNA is TGCGCCAGCAGCCTGGATTACAGCACAGATACGCAGTATTTT.

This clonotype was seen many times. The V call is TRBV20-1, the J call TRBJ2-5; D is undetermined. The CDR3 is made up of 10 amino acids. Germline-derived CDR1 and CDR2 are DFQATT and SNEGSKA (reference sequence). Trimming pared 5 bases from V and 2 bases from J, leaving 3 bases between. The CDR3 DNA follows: TGCAGTGCTTCACAAGAGACCCAGTACTTC. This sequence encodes CSASQETQYF.

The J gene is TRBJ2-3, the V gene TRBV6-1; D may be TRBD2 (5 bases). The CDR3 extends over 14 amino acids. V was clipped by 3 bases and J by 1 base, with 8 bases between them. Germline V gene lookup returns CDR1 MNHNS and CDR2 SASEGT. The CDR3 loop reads CASSDGERTDTQYF. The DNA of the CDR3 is TGTGCCAGCAGTGATGGGGAGCGCACAGATACGCAGTATTTT.

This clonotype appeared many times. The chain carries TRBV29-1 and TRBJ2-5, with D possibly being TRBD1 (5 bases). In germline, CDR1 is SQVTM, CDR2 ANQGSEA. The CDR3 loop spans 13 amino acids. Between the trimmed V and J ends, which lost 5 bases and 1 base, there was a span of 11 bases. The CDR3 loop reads CSVQAGSQETQYF. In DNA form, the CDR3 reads TGCAGCGTTCAGGCAGGGTCCCAAGAGACCCAGTACTTC.

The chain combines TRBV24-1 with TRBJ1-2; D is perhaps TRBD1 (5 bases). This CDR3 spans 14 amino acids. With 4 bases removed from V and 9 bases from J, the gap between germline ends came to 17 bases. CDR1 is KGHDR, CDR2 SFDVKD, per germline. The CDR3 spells CATSDRAGGSRYTF. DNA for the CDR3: TGTGCCACCAGTGACAGGGCCGGCGGGAGTCGCTACACCTTC.

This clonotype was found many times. The CDR3 coding sequence is TGTGCCAGCAGCCAAGGGTCAGCCACGAACACCGGGGAGCTGTTTTTT. It is translated as CASSQGSATNTGELFF. The chain links TRBV3-1 to TRBJ2-2; D is uncertain. The germline V and J ends were trimmed by 1 base and 0 bases, with 9 bases remaining between them. Germline assignment: CDR1 LGHDT and CDR2 YNNKEL (reference sequence). The CDR3 covers 16 residues.

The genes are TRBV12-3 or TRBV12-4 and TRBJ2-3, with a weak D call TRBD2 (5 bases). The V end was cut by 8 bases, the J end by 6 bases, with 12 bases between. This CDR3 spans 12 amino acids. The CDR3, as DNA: TGTGCCAGCCGAGGACTTGGGGATACGCAGTATTTT. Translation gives CASRGLGDTQYF.